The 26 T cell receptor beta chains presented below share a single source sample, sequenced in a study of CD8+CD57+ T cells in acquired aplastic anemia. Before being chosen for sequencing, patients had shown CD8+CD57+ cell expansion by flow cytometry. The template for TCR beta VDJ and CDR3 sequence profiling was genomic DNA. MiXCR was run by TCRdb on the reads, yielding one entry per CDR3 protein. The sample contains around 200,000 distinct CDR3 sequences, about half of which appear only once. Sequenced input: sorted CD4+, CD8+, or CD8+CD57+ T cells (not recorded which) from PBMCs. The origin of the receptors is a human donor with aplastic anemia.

CDR3 in amino acids: CATSDFAGNYGYTF. The CDR3 nucleotides are TGTGCCACCAGTGATTTTGCGGGGAACTATGGCTACACCTTC. This chain uses TRBV24-1 with TRBJ1-2; D ambiguous. This CDR3 spans 14 amino acids. V was clipped by 1 base and J by 2 bases, with 7 bases between them. Germline CDR1 is KGHDR and CDR2 is SFDVKD.

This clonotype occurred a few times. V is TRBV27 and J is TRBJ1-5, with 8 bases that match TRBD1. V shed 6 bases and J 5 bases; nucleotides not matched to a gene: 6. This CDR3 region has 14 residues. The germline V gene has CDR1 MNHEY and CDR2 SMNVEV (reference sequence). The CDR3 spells CASRSRQGYQPQHF. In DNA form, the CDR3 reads TGTGCCAGCAGATCTCGACAGGGGTATCAGCCCCAGCATTTT.

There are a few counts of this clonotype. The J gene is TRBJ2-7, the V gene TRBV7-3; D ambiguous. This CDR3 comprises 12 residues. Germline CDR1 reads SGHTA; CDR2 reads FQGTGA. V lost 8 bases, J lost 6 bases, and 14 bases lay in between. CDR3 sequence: CASVWDTGEQYF. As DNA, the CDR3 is TGTGCCAGCGTATGGGATACGGGCGAGCAGTACTTC.

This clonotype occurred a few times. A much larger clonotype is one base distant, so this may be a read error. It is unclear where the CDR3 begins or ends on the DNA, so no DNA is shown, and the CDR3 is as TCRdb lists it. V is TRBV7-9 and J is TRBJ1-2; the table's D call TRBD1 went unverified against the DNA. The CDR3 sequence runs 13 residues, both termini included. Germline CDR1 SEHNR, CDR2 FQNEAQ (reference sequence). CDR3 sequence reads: CASSFWRGNGYTF.

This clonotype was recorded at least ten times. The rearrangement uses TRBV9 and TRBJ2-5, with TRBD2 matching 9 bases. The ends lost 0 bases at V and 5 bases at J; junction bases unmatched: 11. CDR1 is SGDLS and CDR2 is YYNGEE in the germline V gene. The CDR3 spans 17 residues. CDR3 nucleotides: TGTGCCAGCAGCGTAGAGGCCGGCGGGGGGGCCTTGGAGACCCAGTACTTC. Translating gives CASSVEAGGGALETQYF.

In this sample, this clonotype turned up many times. CDR3 in amino acids: CASSLARLAGGPVELFF. Written as DNA, the CDR3 is TGTGCCAGCAGCTTAGCGCGACTAGCGGGGGGGCCGGTAGAGCTGTTTTTT. The gene calls are TRBV7-8 and TRBJ2-2; 14 bases match TRBD2. This CDR3 is 17 amino acids long. Germline V CDR1 and CDR2: SGHVS, FQNEAQ. J lost 11 bases, V lost 0 bases, and 8 bases had no gene match.

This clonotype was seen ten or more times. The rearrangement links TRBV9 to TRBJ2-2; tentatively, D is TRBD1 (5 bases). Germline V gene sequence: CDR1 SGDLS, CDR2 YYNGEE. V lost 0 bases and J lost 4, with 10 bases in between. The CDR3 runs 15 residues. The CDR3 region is CASSVARASTGELFF. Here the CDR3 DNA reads TGTGCCAGCAGCGTAGCCAGGGCGAGCACCGGGGAGCTGTTTTTT.

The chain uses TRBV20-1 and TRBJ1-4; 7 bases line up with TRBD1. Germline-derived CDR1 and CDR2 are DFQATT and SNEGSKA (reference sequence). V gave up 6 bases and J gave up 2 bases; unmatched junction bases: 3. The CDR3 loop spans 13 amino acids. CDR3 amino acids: CSAGGGTNEKLFF. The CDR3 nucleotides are TGCAGTGCAGGGGGCGGGACTAATGAAAAACTGTTTTTT.

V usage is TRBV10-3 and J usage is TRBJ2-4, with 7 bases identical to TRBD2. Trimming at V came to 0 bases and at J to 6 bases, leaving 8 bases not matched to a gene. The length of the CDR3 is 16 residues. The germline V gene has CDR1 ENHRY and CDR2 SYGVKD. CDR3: CAISESVGGTGNIQYF. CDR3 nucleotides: TGTGCCATCAGTGAGTCCGTGGGAGGGACTGGAAACATTCAGTACTTC.

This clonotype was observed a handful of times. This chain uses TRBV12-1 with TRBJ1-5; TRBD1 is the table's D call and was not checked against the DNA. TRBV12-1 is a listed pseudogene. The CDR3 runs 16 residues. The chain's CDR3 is CASSPDTGSSNQPQHF. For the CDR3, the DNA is TGTGCCAGCAGCCCCGACACAGGAAGCAGCAATCAGCCCCAGCATTTT.

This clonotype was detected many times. The CDR3 DNA reads TGTGCCAGCAAGGTGGGACGGAGGAACACTGAAGCTTTCTTT. Translating it yields CASKVGRRNTEAFF. The chain uses TRBV7-2 and TRBJ1-1, with D maybe TRBD1 (5 bases). This CDR3 is 14 amino acids long. Germline values: CDR1 SGHTA, CDR2 FQGNSA. V was clipped by 7 bases and J by 1 base, with 13 bases between them.

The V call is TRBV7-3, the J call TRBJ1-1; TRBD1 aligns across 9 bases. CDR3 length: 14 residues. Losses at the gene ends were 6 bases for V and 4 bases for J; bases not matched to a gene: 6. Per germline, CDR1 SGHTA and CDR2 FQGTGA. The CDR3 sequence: CASSSGTGFTEAFF. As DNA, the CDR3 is TGTGCCAGCAGTTCCGGGACAGGGTTCACTGAAGCTTTCTTT. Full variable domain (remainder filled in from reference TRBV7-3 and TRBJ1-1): GAGVSQTPSNKVTEKGKYVELRCDPISGHTALYWYRQSLGQGPEFLIYFQGTGAADDSGLPNDRFFAVRPEGSVSTLKIQRTERGDSAVYLCASSSGTGFTEAFFGQGTRLTVV.

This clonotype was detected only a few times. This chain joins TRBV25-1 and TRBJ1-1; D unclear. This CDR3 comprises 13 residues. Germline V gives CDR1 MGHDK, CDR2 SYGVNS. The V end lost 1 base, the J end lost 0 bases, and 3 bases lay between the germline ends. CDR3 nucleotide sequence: TGTGCCAGCAGTGAATCCTTGAACACTGAAGCTTTCTTT. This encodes CASSESLNTEAFF.

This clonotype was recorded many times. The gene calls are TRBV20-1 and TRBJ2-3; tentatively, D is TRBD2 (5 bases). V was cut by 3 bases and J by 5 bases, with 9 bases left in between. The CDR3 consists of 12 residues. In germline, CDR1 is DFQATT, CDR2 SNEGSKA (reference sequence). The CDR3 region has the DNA TGCAGTGCTAGCGGGGATTTAGATACGCAGTATTTT. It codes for CSASGDLDTQYF.

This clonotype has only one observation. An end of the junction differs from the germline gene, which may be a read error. The DNA for the CDR3 is TGTGCCAGCAGTAGCGGGAAGAACACTGAAGCTTTCTTT. Translated, it gives CASSSGKNTEAFF. The chain uses TRBV19 and TRBJ1-1; D unclear. Germline V gives CDR1 LNHDA, CDR2 SQIVND (reference sequence). CDR3 length equals 13 residues. Variable domain in full (rest from reference TRBV19 and TRBJ1-1): DGGITQSPKYLFRKEGQNVTLSCEQNLNHDAMYWYRQDPGQGLRLIYYSQIVNDFQKGDIAEGYSVSREKKESFPLTVTSAQKNPTAFYLCASSSGKNTEAFFGQGTRLTVV.

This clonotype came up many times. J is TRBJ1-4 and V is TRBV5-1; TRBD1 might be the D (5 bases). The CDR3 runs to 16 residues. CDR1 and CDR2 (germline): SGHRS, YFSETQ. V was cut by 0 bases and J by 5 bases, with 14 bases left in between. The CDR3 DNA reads TGCGCCAGCAGCTTGGGGGCTGACAGACAGAATGAAAAACTGTTTTTT. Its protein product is CASSLGADRQNEKLFF. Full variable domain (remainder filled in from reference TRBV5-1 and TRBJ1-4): KAGVTQTPRYLIKTRGQQVTLSCSPISGHRSVSWYQQTPGQGLQFLFEYFSETQRNKGNFPGRFSGRQFSNSRSEMNVSTLELGDSALYLCASSLGADRQNEKLFFGSGTQLSVL.

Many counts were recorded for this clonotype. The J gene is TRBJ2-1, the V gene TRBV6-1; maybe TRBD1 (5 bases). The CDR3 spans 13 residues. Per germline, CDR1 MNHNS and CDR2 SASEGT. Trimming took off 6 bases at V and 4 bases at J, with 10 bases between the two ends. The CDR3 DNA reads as TGTGCCAGCAGCTACCAGGGATACAATGAGCAGTTCTTC. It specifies CASSYQGYNEQFF.

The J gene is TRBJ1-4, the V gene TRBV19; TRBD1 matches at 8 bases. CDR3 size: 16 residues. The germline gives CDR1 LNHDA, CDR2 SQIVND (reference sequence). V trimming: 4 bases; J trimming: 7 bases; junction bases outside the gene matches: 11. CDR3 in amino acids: CASSTAGTGVSEKLFF. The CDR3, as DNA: TGTGCCAGTAGTACGGCCGGGACAGGAGTATCTGAAAAACTGTTTTTT.

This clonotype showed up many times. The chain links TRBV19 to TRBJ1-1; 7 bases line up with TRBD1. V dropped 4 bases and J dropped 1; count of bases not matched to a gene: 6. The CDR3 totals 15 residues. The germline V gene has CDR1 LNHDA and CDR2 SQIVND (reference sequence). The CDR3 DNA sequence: TGTGCCAGTAGTACCACGGGACAGCCGAACACTGAAGCTTTCTTT. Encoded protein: CASSTTGQPNTEAFF.

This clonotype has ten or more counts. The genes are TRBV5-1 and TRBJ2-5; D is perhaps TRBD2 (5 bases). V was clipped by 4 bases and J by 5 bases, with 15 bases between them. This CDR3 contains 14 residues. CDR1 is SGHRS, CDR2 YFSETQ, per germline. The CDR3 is CASSAAAAGETQYF. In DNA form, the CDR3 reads TGCGCCAGCAGCGCGGCTGCCGCGGGTGAGACCCAGTACTTC.

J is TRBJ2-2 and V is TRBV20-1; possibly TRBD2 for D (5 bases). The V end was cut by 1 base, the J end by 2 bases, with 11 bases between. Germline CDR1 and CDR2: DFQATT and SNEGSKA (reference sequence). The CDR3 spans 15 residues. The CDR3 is CSARGQRLNTGELFF. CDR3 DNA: TGCAGTGCTAGAGGTCAGCGGCTTAACACCGGGGAGCTGTTTTTT.

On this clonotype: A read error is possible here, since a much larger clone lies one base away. The CDR3, as DNA: TGTGCCAGCAGCTCAACAGCGGGAGGGCCCTATGAGCAGGTCTTC. Its protein product is CASSSTAGGPYEQVF. The V gene is TRBV11-2, the J gene TRBJ2-1, with TRBD2 matching 10 bases. CDR3 size: 15 residues. Germline CDR1 SGHAT, CDR2 FQNNGV.

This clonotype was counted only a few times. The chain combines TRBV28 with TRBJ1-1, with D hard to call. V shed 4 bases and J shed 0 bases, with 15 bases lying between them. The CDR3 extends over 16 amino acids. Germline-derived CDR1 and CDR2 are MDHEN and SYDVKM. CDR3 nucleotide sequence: TGTGCCAGCAGTTCCGCTTGGGGTCGGATGAACACTGAAGCTTTCTTT. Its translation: CASSSAWGRMNTEAFF.

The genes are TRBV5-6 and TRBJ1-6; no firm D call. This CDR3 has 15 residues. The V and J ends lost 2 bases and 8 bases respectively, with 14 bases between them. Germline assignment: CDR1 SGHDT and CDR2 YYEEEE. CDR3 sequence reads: CASSLSEEFDSPLHF. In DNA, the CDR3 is TGTGCCAGCAGCTTAAGTGAGGAATTCGATTCACCCCTCCACTTT.

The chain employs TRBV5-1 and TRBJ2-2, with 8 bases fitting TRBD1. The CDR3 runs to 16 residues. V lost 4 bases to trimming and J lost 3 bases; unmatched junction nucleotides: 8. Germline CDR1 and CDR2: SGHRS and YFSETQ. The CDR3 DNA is TGCGCCAGCAGCGCAGAGGACAGGGCTTACACCGGGGAGCTGTTTTTT. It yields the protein CASSAEDRAYTGELFF.

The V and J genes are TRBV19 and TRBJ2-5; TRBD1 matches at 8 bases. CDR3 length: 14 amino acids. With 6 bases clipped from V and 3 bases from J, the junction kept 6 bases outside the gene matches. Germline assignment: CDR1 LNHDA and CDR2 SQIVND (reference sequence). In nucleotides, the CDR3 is TGTGCCAGTAGCCTGACAGGGGTTGAAGAGACCCAGTACTTC. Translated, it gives CASSLTGVEETQYF.